The 6 T cell receptor beta chains presented below share a single source sample, sequenced in a study of post-analysis software for immune sequencing data. Unique molecular identifiers were present in the TCR beta cDNA libraries. TCRdb called the PCR reads again in MiXCR, with one record for every CDR3 protein. The table shows about 500,000 distinct CDR3 sequences, with roughly 45% occurring only once. Study-wide points: TRBV segments more frequent in patients than in controls numbered roughly 5 and included TRBV5-6, TRBV5-1 and TRBV20-1.

Antigens of these TCRs are unknown. The material sequenced was blood. These receptors all stem from a girl aged 10-17 years with multiple sclerosis.

This chain links TRBV7-9 with TRBJ2-1; D is ambiguous. V was cut by 2 bases and J by 6 bases, with 5 bases left in between. This CDR3 has 12 amino acids. CDR1 is SEHNR, CDR2 FQNEAQ, per germline (reference sequence). In DNA form, the CDR3 reads TGTGCCAGCAGCTTACCTCGCAATGAGCAGTTCTTC. It codes for CASSLPRNEQFF.

This clonotype was observed a handful of times. The rearrangement uses TRBV7-6 and TRBJ2-7; 9 bases align to TRBD2. The J segment lost 2 bases and the V segment lost 1 base, leaving 3 bases of the junction unmatched. From germline, CDR1 is SGHVS and CDR2 FNYEAQ. CDR3 size: 15 residues. In nucleotides, the CDR3 is TGTGCCAGCAGCTTAGGAGCGGGAGGTGCCTACGAGCAGTACTTC. As protein: CASSLGAGGAYEQYF.

V and J are TRBV12-3 or TRBV12-4 and TRBJ2-1; D not certain. V was trimmed by 6 bases and J by 0 bases, leaving 12 bases between them. The length of the CDR3 is 15 residues. Here the CDR3 reads CASRAATGSYNEQFF. CDR3 nucleotides: TGTGCCAGCAGAGCAGCGACTGGCTCCTACAATGAGCAGTTCTTC.

CDR3 DNA sequence: TGCAGTGCTAGAGGGAGGACTAGCGGAGGTCACAATGAGCAGTTCTTC. Amino acid sequence: CSARGRTSGGHNEQFF. This sequence joins TRBV20-1 and TRBJ2-1; TRBD2 matches 10 bases. The V segment lost 1 base and the J segment 5 bases; nucleotides outside the gene matches: 8. CDR3 size: 16 residues. Germline CDR1 reads DFQATT; CDR2 reads SNEGSKA (reference sequence).

This clonotype was seen a few times. The rearrangement links TRBV7-9 to TRBJ2-7; TRBD2 matches 13 bases. This CDR3 has 19 residues. With V trimmed by 4 bases and J by 0 bases, 12 bases remained unmatched. Germline V gene data show CDR1 as SEHNR and CDR2 as FQNEAQ (reference sequence). CDR3 sequence (DNA): TGTGCCAGCAGCTCATTGCCGACTAGCGGGAGGCGTAGCTCCTACGAGCAGTACTTC. This sequence encodes CASSSLPTSGRRSSYEQYF.

This chain connects TRBV7-6 to TRBJ2-3; no firm D call. Germline assignment: CDR1 SGHVS and CDR2 FNYEAQ. V lost 0 bases to trimming and J lost 0 bases, with 13 bases between them. This CDR3 comprises 17 residues. CDR3 in DNA: TGTGCCAGCAGCTTAGCGTTTCCGGATGTAAGCACAGATACGCAGTATTTT. This codes for CASSLAFPDVSTDTQYF. The full variable domain, its missing parts supplied by reference TRBV7-6 and TRBJ2-3, is GAGVSQSPRYKVTKRGQDVALRCDPISGHVSLYWYRQALGQGPEFLTYFNYEAQQDKSGLPNDRFSAERPEGSISTLTIQRTEQRDSAMYRCASSLAFPDVSTDTQYFGPGTRLTVL.